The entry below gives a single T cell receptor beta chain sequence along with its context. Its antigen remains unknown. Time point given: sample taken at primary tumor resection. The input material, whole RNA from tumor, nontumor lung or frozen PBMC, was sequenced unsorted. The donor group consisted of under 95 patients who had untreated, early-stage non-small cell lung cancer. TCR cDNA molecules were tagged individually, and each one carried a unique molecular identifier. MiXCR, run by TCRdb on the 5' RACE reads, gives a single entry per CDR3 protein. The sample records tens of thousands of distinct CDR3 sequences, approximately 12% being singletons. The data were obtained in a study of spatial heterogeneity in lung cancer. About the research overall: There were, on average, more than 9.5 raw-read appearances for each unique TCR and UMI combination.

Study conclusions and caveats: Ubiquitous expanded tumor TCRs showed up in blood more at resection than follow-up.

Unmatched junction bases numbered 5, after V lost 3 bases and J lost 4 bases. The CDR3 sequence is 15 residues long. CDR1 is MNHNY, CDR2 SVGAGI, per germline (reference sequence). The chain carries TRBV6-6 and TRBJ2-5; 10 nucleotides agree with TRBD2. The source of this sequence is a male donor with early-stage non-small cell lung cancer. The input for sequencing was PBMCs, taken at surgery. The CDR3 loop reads CASSYLAGAGETQYF. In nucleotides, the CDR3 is TGTGCCAGCAGTTATCTAGCGGGAGCGGGAGAGACCCAGTACTTC.